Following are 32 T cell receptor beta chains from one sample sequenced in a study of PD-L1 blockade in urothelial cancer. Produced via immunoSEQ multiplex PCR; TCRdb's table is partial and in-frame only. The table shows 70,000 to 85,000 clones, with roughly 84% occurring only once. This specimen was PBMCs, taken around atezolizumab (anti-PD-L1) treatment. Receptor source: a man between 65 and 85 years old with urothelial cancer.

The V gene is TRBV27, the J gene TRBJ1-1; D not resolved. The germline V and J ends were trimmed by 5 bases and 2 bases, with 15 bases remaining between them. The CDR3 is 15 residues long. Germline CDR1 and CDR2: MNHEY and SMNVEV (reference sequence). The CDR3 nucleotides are TGTGCCAGCAGTCCCCCAGAGGCGGGAAACACTGAAGCTTTCTTT. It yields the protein CASSPPEAGNTEAFF.

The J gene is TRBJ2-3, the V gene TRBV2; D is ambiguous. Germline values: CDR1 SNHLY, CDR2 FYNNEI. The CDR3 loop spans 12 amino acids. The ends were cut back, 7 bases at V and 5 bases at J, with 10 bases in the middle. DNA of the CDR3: TGTGCCAGCAATGGTTGGCAAGATACGCAGTATTTT. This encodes CASNGWQDTQYF.

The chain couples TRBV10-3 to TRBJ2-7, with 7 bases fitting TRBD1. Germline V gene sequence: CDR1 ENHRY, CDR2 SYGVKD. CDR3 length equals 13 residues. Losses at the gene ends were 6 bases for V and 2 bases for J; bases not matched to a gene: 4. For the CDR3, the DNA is TGTGCCATCAGAACCGACAGGGCCTACGAGCAGTACTTC. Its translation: CAIRTDRAYEQYF.

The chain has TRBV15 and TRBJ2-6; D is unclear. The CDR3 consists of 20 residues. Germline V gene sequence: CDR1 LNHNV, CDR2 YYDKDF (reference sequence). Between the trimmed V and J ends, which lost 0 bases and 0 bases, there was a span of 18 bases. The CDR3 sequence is CATSRDLGNLISSGANVLTF. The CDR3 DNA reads TGTGCCACCAGCAGAGATCTAGGCAATTTAATAAGCTCTGGGGCCAACGTCCTGACTTTC.

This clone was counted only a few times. The CDR3 sequence: CASSPGGYGYTF. The CDR3 coding sequence is TGTGCCAGCAGCCCAGGGGGCTATGGCTACACCTTC. This chain joins TRBV6-5 and TRBJ1-2; 7 bases are a match to TRBD1. Germline-derived CDR1 and CDR2 are MNHEY and SVGAGI. The CDR3 is 12 residues long. Losses at the gene ends were 6 bases for V and 4 bases for J; bases not matched to a gene: 2.

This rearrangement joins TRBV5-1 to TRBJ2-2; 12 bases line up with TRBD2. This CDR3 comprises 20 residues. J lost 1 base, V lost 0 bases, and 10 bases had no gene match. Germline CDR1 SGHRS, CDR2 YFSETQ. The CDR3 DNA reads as TGCGCCAGCAGCTTGGGATTGACTAGCGGGAGAAGTAAGAACACCGGGGAGCTGTTTTTT. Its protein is CASSLGLTSGRSKNTGELFF.

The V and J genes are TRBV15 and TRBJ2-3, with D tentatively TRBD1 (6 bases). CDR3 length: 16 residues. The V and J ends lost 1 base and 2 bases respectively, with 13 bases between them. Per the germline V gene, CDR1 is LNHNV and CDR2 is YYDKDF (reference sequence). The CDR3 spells CATSRVGGVSTDTQYF. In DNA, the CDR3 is TGTGCCACCAGCAGAGTTGGGGGCGTTTCCACAGATACGCAGTATTTT.

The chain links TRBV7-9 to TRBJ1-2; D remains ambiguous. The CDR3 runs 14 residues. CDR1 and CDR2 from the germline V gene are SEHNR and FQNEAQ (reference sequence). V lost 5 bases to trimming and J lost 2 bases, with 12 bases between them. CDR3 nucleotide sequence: TGTGCCAGCAGCCCAGCCCAGGCCAACTATGGCTACACCTTC. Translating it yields CASSPAQANYGYTF.

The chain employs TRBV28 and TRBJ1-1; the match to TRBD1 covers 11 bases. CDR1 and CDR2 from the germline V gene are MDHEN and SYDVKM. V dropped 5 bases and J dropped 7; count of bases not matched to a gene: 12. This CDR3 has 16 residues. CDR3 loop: CASSPRTGGAVVEAFF. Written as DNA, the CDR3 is TGTGCCAGCAGTCCCCGGACAGGGGGCGCGGTAGTTGAAGCTTTCTTT.

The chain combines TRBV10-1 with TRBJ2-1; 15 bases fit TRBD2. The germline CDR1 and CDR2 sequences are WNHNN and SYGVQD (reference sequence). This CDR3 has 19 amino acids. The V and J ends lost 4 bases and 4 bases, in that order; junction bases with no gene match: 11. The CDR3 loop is CASSGGTSGRTILYNEQFF. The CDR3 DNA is TGCGCCAGCAGTGGAGGGACTAGCGGGAGGACTATATTATACAATGAGCAGTTCTTC.

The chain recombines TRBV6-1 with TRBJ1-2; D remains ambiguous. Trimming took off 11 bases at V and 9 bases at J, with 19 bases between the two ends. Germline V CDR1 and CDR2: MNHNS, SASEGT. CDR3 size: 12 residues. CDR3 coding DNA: TGTGCCGCCAGAGGCCCCCTCGGAAGCTACACCTTC. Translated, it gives CAARGPLGSYTF.

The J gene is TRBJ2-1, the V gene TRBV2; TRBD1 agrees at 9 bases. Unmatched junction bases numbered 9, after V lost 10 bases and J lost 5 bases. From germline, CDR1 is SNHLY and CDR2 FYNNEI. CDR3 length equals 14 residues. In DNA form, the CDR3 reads TGTGCCAAAGGCGGGACAGGGCCCCACAATGAGCAGTTCTTC. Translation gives CAKGGTGPHNEQFF.

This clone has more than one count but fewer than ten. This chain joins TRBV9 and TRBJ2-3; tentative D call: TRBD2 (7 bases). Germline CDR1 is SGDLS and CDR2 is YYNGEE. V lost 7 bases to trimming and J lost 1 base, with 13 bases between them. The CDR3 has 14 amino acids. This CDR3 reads CASGGGQGTDTQYF. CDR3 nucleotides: TGTGCCAGCGGGGGGGGGCAGGGCACAGATACGCAGTATTTT.

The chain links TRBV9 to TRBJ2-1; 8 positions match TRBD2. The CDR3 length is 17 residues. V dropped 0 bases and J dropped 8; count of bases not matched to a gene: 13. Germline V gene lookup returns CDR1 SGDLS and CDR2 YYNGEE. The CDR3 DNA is TGTGCCAGCAGCGTAGGGGTTAGGGCGGGAGGTCGGGATGAGCAGTTCTTC. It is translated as CASSVGVRAGGRDEQFF.

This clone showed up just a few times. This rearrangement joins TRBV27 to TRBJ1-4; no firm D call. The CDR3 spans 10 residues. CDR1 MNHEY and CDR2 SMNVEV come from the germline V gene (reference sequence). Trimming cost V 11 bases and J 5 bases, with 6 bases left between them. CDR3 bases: TGTGCCCCTACCAATGAAAAACTGTTTTTT. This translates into CAPTNEKLFF. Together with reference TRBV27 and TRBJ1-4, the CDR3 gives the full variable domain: EAQVTQNPRYLITVTGKKLTVTCSQNMNHEYMSWYRQDPGLGLRQIYYSMNVEVTDKGDVPEGYKVSRKEKRNFPLILESPSPNQTSLYFCAPTNEKLFFGSGTQLSVL.

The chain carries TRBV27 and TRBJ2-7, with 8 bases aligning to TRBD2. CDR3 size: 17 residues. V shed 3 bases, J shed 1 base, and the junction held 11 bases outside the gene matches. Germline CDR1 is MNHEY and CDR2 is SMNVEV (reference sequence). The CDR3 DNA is TGTGCCAGCAGTTTCTCGGGGGGAGTAGCGGGGTCCTACGAGCAGTACTTC. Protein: CASSFSGGVAGSYEQYF.

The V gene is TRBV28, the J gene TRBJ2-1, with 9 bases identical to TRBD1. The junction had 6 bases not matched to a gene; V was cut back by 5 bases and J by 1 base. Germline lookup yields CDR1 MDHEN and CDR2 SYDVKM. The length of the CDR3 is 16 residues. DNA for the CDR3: TGTGCCAGCAGTACCCCCGGGACAGGGTCCTACAATGAGCAGTTCTTC. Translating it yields CASSTPGTGSYNEQFF. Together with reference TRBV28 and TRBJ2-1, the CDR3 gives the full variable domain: DVKVTQSSRYLVKRTGEKVFLECVQDMDHENMFWYRQDPGLGLRLIYFSYDVKMKEKGDIPEGYSVSREKKERFSLILESASTNQTSMYLCASSTPGTGSYNEQFFGPGTRLTVL.

The CDR3 DNA follows: TGTGCCAGCAGTGTAAAATCTCTCGCGGTAAACACCGGGGAGCTGTTTTTT. Protein product: CASSVKSLAVNTGELFF. The chain employs TRBV6-1 and TRBJ2-2, with unresolved D. The germline V gene has CDR1 MNHNS and CDR2 SASEGT. V was trimmed by 4 bases and J by 2 bases, leaving 17 bases between them. The CDR3 sequence is 17 residues long.

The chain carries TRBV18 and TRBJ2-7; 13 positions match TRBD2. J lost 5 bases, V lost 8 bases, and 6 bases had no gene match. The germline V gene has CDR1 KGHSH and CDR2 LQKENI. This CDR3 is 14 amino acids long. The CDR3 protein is CASPSGLAGNEQYF. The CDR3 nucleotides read TGTGCCAGCCCCTCGGGACTAGCGGGAAACGAGCAGTACTTC. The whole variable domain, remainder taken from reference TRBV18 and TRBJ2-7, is NAGVMQNPRHLVRRRGQEARLRCSPMKGHSHVYWYRQLPEEGLKFMVYLQKENIIDESGMPKERFSAEFPKEGPSILRIQQVVRGDSAAYFCASPSGLAGNEQYFGPGTRLTVT.

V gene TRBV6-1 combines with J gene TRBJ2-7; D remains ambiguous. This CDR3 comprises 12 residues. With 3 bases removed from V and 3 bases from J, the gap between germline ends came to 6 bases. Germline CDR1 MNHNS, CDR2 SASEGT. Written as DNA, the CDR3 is TGTGCCAGCAGTGAGACATTCTACGAGCAGTACTTC. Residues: CASSETFYEQYF.

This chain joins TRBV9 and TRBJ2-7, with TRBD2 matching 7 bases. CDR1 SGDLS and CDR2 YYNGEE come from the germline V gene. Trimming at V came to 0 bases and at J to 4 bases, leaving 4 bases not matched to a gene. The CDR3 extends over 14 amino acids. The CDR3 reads CASSVAGAGYEQYF. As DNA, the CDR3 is TGTGCCAGCAGCGTAGCAGGAGCGGGATACGAGCAGTACTTC.

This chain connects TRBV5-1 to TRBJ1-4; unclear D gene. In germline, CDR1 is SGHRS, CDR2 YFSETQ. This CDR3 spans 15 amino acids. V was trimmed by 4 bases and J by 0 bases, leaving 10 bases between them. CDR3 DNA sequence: TGCGCCAGCAGCCCCAGAGGGTCAACTAATGAAAAACTGTTTTTT. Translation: CASSPRGSTNEKLFF. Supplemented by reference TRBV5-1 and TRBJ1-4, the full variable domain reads KAGVTQTPRYLIKTRGQQVTLSCSPISGHRSVSWYQQTPGQGLQFLFEYFSETQRNKGNFPGRFSGRQFSNSRSEMNVSTLELGDSALYLCASSPRGSTNEKLFFGSGTQLSVL.

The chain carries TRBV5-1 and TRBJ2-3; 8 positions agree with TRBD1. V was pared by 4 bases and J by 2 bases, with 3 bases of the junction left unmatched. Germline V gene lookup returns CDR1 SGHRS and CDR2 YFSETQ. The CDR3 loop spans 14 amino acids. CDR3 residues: CASSPGGITDTQYF. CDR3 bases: TGCGCCAGCAGCCCAGGGGGCATCACAGATACGCAGTATTTT.

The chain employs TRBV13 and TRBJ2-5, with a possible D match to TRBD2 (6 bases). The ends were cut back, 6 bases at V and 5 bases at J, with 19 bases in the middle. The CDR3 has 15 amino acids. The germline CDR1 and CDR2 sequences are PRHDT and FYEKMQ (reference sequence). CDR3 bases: TGTGCCAGCAGTTATATTCCGGGAGAGGGGGAGACCCAGTACTTC. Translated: CASSYIPGEGETQYF.

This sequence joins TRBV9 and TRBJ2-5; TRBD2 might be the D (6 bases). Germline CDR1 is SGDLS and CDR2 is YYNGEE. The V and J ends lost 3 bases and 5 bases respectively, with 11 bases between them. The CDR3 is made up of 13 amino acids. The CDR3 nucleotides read TGTGCCAGCAGCGGACTAGGGCGGGAGACCCAGTACTTC. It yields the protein CASSGLGRETQYF.

The CDR3 sequence is CASSQVTSGKEETQYF. CDR3 DNA: TGTGCCAGCAGCCAAGTAACTAGCGGGAAAGAGGAGACCCAGTACTTC. This chain links TRBV4-2 with TRBJ2-5; 10 nucleotides align to TRBD2. Germline assignment: CDR1 LGHNA and CDR2 YNFKEQ. There are 16 residues in the CDR3. With V trimmed by 1 base and J by 5 bases, 7 bases remained unmatched.

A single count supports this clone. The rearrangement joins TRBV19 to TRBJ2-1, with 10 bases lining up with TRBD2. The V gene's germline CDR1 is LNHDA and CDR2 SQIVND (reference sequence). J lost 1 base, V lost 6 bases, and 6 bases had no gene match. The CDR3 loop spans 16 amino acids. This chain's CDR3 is CASRASGRVSYNEQFF. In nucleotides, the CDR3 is TGTGCCAGTAGGGCTAGCGGGAGAGTGTCCTACAATGAGCAGTTCTTC. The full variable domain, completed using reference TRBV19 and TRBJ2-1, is DGGITQSPKYLFRKEGQNVTLSCEQNLNHDAMYWYRQDPGQGLRLIYYSQIVNDFQKGDIAEGYSVSREKKESFPLTVTSAQKNPTAFYLCASRASGRVSYNEQFFGPGTRLTVL.

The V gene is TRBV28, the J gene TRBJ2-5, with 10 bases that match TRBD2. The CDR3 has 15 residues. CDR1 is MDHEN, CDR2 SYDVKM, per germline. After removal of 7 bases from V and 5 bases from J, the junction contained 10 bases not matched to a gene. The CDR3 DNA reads TGTGCCAGCACTCCCCAGCGGGAGGGCCGCGAGACCCAGTACTTC. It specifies CASTPQREGRETQYF.

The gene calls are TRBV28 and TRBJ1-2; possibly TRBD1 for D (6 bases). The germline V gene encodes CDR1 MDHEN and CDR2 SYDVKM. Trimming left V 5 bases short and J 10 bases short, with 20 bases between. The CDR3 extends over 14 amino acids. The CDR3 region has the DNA TGTGCCAGCAGTACCCATTCCTTACAGGGAGCCTACACCTTC. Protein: CASSTHSLQGAYTF.

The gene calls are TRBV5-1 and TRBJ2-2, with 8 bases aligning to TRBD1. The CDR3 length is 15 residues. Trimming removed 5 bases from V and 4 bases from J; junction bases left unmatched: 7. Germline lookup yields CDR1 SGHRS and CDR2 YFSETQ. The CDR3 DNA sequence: TGCGCCAGCAGTACCAGACAGGGGAGCACCGGGGAGCTGTTTTTT. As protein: CASSTRQGSTGELFF.

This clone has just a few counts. CDR3 DNA: TGTGCCAGCAGCTTCCCGGGACAGTTCTACGAGCAGTACTTC. This translates into CASSFPGQFYEQYF. The chain joins TRBV13 to TRBJ2-7; TRBD1 matches at 7 bases. The CDR3 runs 14 residues. CDR1 and CDR2 (germline): PRHDT, FYEKMQ (reference sequence). Trimming removed 3 bases from V and 3 bases from J; junction bases left unmatched: 5.

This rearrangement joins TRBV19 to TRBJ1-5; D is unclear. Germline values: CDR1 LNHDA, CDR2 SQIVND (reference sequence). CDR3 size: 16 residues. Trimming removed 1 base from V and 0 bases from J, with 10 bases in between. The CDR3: CASSIGRPASNQPQHF. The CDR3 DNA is TGTGCCAGTAGTATAGGGAGGCCTGCTAGCAATCAGCCCCAGCATTTT. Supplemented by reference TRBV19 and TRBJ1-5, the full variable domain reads DGGITQSPKYLFRKEGQNVTLSCEQNLNHDAMYWYRQDPGQGLRLIYYSQIVNDFQKGDIAEGYSVSREKKESFPLTVTSAQKNPTAFYLCASSIGRPASNQPQHFGDGTRLSIL.